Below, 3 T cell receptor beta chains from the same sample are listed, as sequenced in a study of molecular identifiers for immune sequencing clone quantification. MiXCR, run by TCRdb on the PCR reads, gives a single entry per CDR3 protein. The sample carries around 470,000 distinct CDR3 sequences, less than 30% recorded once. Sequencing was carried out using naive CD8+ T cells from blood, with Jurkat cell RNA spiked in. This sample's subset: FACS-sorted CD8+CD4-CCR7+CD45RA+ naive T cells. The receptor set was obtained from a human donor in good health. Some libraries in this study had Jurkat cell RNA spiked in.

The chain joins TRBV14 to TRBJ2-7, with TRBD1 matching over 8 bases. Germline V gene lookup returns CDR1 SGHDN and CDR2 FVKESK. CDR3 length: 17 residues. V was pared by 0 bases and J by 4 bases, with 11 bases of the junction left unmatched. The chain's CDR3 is CASSQDGTGQAQYEQYF. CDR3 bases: TGTGCCAGCAGCCAAGATGGCACGGGACAGGCTCAATACGAGCAGTACTTC.

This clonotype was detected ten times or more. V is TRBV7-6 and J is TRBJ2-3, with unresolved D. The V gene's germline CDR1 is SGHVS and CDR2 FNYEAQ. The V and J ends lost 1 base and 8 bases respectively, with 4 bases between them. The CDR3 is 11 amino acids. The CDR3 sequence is CASSLGRTQYF. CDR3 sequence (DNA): TGTGCCAGCAGCTTAGGACGTACGCAGTATTTT. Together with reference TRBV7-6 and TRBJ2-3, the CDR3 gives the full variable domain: GAGVSQSPRYKVTKRGQDVALRCDPISGHVSLYWYRQALGQGPEFLTYFNYEAQQDKSGLPNDRFSAERPEGSISTLTIQRTEQRDSAMYRCASSLGRTQYFGPGTRLTVL.

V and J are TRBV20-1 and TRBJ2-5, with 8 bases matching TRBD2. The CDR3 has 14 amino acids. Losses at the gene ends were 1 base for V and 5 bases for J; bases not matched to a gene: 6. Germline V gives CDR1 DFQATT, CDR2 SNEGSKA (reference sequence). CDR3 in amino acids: CSARVLAVLETQYF. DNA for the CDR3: TGCAGTGCTAGAGTACTAGCGGTTCTGGAGACCCAGTACTTC.